The rows below give T cell receptor beta chains drawn from one sample of a study of radiation and T cells in renal cell carcinoma. Data came from immunoSEQ multiplex PCR; TCRdb stores just in-frame clones and leaves some out. The sample yields 85,000 to 100,000 clones, about 88% seen once. Sequencing used blood, obtained from a patient whose treatment included radiotherapy and nephrectomy. The receptors originated from a man aged 50 to 59 with renal cell carcinoma. CDR3s include the opening cysteine and the closing phenylalanine or tryptophan. Fields, in order: J gene, D gene, CDR3 length, clone size, V gene, CDR3 DNA, CDR3 protein. D genes are given only for firm matches. Expanded clones get a size class; other rows say once, few or many, or leave the size out.

j_gene: TRBJ2-2
d_gene: .
len: 18
abundance: .
v_gene: TRBV10-1
CDR3nt: TGCGCCAGCAGTGAGTTTTTCCCGTCCACCACGAACACCGGGGAGCTGTTTTTT
CDR3aa: CASSEFFPSTTNTGELFF

j_gene: TRBJ2-7
d_gene: TRBD1
len: 14
abundance: .
v_gene: TRBV18
CDR3nt: TGTGCCAGCTCAGCTACAGGGGACACCTACGAGCAGTACTTC
CDR3aa: CASSATGDTYEQYF

j_gene: TRBJ2-3
d_gene: TRBD2
len: 15
abundance: .
v_gene: TRBV30
CDR3nt: TGTGCCTGGAACCGACTAGCGGCCCCGTCAGATACGCAGTATTTT
CDR3aa: CAWNRLAAPSDTQYF

j_gene: TRBJ2-3
d_gene: TRBD2
len: 16
abundance: .
v_gene: TRBV7-2
CDR3nt: TGTGCCAGCAGCTTAGCACTAGCGGGAAGCACAGATACGCAGTATTTT
CDR3aa: CASSLALAGSTDTQYF

j_gene: TRBJ1-6
d_gene: .
len: 15
abundance: .
v_gene: TRBV6-1
CDR3nt: TGTGCCAGCAGTGGCCGGGACGCTTATAATTCACCCCTCCACTTT
CDR3aa: CASSGRDAYNSPLHF

j_gene: TRBJ1-1
d_gene: .
len: 12
abundance: few
v_gene: TRBV25-1
CDR3nt: TGTGCCAGCAGTGCCTCCAGCATTGAAGCTTTCTTT
CDR3aa: CASSASSIEAFF

j_gene: TRBJ2-1
d_gene: .
len: 16
abundance: .
v_gene: TRBV12-1
CDR3nt: TGTGCCAGCAGACGAACTAGCGGGAAGGCCTACAATGAGCAGTTCTTC
CDR3aa: CASRRTSGKAYNEQFF

j_gene: TRBJ2-2
d_gene: TRBD2
len: 15
abundance: .
v_gene: TRBV9
CDR3nt: TGTGCCAGCAGCGTAGGAGGGACTAGCTTCGGGGAGCTGTTTTTT
CDR3aa: CASSVGGTSFGELFF

j_gene: TRBJ2-5
d_gene: .
len: 14
abundance: .
v_gene: TRBV7-2
CDR3nt: TGTGCCAGCAGCTTAGGGACAGCCCAAGAGACCCAGTACTTC
CDR3aa: CASSLGTAQETQYF

j_gene: TRBJ2-1
d_gene: TRBD2
len: 16
abundance: .
v_gene: TRBV10-2
CDR3nt: TGCGCCAGCAGTGAGCCTACTAGCGGGAGGTTAGGTGAGCAGTTCTTC
CDR3aa: CASSEPTSGRLGEQFF

j_gene: TRBJ1-3
d_gene: .
len: 16
abundance: .
v_gene: TRBV2
CDR3nt: TGTGCCAGCAGTGGGCAATCGGGGGCATTTGGAAACACCATATATTTT
CDR3aa: CASSGQSGAFGNTIYF

j_gene: TRBJ1-1
d_gene: .
len: 14
abundance: .
v_gene: TRBV5-1
CDR3nt: TGCGCCAGCAGCTTGGTACCGGTTGACACTGAAGCTTTCTTT
CDR3aa: CASSLVPVDTEAFF

j_gene: TRBJ2-2
d_gene: .
len: 16
abundance: .
v_gene: TRBV27
CDR3nt: TGTGCCACCAGGGGGGACAGTCACGCGAACACCGGGGAGCTGTTTTTT
CDR3aa: CATRGDSHANTGELFF

j_gene: TRBJ2-7
d_gene: .
len: 14
abundance: .
v_gene: TRBV10-2
CDR3nt: TGCGCCAGCAGTGTCAGGTCTGGAACCTACGAGCAGTACTTC
CDR3aa: CASSVRSGTYEQYF